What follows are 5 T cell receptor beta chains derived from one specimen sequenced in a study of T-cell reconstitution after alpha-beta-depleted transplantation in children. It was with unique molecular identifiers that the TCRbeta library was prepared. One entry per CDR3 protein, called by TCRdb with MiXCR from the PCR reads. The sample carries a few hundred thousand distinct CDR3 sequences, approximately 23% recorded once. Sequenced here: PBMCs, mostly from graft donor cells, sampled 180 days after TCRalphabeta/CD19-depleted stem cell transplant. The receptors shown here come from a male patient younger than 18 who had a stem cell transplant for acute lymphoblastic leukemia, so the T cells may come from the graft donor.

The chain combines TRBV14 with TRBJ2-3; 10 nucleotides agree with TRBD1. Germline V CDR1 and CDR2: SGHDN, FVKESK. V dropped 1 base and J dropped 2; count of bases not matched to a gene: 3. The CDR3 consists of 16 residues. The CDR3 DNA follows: TGTGCCAGCAGCCAAGTGGGACAGGGGTACACAGATACGCAGTATTTT. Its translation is CASSQVGQGYTDTQYF. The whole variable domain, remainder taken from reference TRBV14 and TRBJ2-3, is EAGVTQFPSHSVIEKGQTVTLRCDPISGHDNLYWYRRVMGKEIKFLLHFVKESKQDESGMPNNRFLAERTGGTYSTLKVQPAELEDSGVYFCASSQVGQGYTDTQYFGPGTRLTVL.

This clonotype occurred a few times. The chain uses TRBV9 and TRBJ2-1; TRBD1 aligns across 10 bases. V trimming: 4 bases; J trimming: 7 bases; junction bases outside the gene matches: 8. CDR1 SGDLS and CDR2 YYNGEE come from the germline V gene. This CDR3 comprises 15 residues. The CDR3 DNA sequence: TGTGCCAGCAGCCCCCCGGGACAGGGGTTTAATGAGCAGTTCTTC. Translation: CASSPPGQGFNEQFF. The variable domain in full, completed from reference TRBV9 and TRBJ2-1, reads DSGVTQTPKHLITATGQRVTLRCSPRSGDLSVYWYQQSLDQGLQFLIQYYNGEERAKGNILERFSAQQFPDLHSELNLSSLELGDSALYFCASSPPGQGFNEQFFGPGTRLTVL.

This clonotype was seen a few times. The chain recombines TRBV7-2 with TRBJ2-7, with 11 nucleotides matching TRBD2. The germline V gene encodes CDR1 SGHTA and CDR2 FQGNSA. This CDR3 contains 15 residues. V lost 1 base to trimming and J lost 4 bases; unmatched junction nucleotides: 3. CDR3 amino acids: CASSLGASGRYEQYF. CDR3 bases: TGTGCCAGCAGCTTAGGGGCTAGCGGGAGGTACGAGCAGTACTTC.

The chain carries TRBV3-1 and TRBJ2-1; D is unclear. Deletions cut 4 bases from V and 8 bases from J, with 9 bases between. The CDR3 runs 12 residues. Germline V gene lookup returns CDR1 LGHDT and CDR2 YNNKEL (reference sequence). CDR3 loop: CASSPPGDEQFF. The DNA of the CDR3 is TGTGCCAGCAGCCCCCCGGGCGATGAGCAGTTCTTC.

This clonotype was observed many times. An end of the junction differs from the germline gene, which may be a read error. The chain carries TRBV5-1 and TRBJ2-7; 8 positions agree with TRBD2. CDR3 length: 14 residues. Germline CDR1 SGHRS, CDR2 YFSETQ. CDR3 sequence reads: CASSLAGTSYEQYF. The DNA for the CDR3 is TGTGCCAGCAGTTTAGCGGGAACTAGCTACGAGCAGTACTTC.